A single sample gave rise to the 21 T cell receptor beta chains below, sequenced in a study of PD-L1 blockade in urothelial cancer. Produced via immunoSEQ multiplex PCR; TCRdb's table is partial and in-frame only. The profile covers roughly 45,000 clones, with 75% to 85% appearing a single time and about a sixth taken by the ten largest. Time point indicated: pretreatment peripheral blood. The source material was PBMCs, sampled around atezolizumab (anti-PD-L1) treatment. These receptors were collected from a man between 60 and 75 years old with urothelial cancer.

CDR3 protein: CASSLGRTSDYEQYF. CDR3 nucleotides: TGTGCCAGCAGCTTAGGTAGGACTAGCGACTACGAGCAGTACTTC. The chain carries TRBV7-2 and TRBJ2-7; 9 bases align to TRBD2. This CDR3 spans 15 amino acids. The V gene's germline CDR1 is SGHTA and CDR2 FQGNSA. Trimming at V came to 1 base and at J to 3 bases, leaving 4 bases not matched to a gene.

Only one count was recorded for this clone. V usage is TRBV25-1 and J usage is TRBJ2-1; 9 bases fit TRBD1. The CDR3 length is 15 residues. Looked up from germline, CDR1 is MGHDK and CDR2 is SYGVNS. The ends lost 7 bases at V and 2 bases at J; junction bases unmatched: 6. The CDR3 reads CASTEGTGPYNEQFF. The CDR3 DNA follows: TGTGCCAGCACCGAGGGGACAGGGCCCTACAATGAGCAGTTCTTC. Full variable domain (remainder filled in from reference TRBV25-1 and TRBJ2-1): EADIYQTPRYLVIGTGKKITLECSQTMGHDKMYWYQQDPGMELHLIHYSYGVNSTEKGDLSSESTVSRIRTEHFPLTLESARPSHTSQYLCASTEGTGPYNEQFFGPGTRLTVL.

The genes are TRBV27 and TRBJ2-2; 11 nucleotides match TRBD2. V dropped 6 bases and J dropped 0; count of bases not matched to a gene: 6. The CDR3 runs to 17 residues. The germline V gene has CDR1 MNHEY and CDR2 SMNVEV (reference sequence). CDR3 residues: CASRPSGGRSNTGELFF. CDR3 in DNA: TGTGCCAGCAGGCCTAGCGGGGGGAGATCGAACACCGGGGAGCTGTTTTTT.

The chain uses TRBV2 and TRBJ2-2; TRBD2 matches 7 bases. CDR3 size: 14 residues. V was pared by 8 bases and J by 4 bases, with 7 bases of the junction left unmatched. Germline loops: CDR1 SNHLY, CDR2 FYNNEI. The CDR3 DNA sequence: TGTGCCAGCTTACGGGGGGAAGGCACCGGGGAGCTGTTTTTT. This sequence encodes CASLRGEGTGELFF.

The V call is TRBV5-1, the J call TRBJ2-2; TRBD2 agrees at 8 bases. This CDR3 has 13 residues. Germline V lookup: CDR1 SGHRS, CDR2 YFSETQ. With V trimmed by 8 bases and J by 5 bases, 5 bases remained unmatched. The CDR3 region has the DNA TGCGCCAGTAGGACTAGCCAGACCGGGGAGCTGTTTTTT. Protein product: CASRTSQTGELFF.

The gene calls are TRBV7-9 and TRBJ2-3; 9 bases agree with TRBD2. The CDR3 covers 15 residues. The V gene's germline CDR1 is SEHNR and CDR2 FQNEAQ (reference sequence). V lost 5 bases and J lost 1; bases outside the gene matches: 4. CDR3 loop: CASSLSGRGTDTQYF. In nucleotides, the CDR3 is TGTGCCAGCAGCCTTAGCGGGAGAGGCACAGATACGCAGTATTTT.

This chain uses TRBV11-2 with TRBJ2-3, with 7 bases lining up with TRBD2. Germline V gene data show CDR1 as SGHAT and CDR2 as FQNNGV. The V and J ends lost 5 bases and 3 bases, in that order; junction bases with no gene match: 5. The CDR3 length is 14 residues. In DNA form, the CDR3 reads TGTGCCAGCAGCCCGGGGGGAGGGACAGATACGCAGTATTTT. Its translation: CASSPGGGTDTQYF.

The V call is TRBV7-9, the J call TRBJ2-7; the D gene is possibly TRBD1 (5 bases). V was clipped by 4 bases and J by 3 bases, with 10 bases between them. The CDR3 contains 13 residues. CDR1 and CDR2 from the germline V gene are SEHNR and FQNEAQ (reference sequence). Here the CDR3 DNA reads TGTGCCAGCAGCTCCTTCGACAGCTACGAGCAGTACTTC. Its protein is CASSSFDSYEQYF.

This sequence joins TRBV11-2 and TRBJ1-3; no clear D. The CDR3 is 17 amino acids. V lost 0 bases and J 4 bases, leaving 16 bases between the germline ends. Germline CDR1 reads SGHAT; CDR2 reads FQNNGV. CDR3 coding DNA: TGTGCCAGCAGCTTAGATGTGGCCAGAATGCAGGGAAACACCATATATTTT. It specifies CASSLDVARMQGNTIYF. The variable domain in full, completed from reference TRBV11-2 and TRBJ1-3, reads EAGVAQSPRYKIIEKRQSVAFWCNPISGHATLYWYQQILGQGPKLLIQFQNNGVVDDSQLPKDRFSAERLKGVDSTLKIQPAKLEDSAVYLCASSLDVARMQGNTIYFGEGSWLTVV.

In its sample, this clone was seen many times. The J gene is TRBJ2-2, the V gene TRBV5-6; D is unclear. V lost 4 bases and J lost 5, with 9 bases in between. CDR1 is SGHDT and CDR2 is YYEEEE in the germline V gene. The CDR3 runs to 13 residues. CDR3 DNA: TGTGCCAGCAGCCTCACGGGTACCGGGGAGCTGTTTTTT. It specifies CASSLTGTGELFF.

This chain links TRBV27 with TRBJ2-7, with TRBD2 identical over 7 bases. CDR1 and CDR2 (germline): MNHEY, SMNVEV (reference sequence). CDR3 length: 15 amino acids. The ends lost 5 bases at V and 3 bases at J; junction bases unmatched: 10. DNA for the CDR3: TGTGCCAGCAGTCCCCCGGGACTACCAGACTACGAGCAGTACTTC. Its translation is CASSPPGLPDYEQYF.

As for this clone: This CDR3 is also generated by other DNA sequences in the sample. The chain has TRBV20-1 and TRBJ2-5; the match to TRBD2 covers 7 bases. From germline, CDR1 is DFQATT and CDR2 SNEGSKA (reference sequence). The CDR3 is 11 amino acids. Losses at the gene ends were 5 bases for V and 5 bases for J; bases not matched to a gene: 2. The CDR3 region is CSASGGETQYF. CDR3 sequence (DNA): TGCAGTGCTTCGGGAGGTGAGACCCAGTACTTC.

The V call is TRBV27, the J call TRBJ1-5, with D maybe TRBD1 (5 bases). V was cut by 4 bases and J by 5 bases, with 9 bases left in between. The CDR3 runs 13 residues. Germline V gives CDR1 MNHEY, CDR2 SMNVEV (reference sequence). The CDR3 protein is CASSWTLDQPQHF. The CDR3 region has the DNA TGTGCCAGCAGTTGGACACTGGATCAGCCCCAGCATTTT.

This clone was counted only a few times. CDR3 nucleotides: TGTGCCAGCAGTTTTTGGCGACCCAAGCGGAGCTCTGGGGCCAACGTCCTGACTTTC. Translation gives CASSFWRPKRSSGANVLTF. The rearrangement uses TRBV28 and TRBJ2-6; possibly TRBD2 for D (5 bases). CDR3 length: 19 amino acids. Trimming removed 3 bases from V and 0 bases from J, with 18 bases in between. Germline-derived CDR1 and CDR2 are MDHEN and SYDVKM.

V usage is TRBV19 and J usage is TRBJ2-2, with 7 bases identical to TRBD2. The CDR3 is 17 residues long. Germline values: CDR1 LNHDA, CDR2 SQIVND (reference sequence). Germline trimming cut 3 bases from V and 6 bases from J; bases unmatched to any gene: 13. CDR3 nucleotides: TGTGCCAGTAGTATGGGGACCGGGAGGATTAGGGCCGGGGAGCTGTTTTTT. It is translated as CASSMGTGRIRAGELFF.

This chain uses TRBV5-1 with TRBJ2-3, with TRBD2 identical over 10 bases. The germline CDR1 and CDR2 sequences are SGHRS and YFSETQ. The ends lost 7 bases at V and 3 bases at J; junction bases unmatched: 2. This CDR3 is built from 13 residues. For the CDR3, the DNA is TGCGCCAGCCGGACTAGCGGAACAGATACGCAGTATTTT. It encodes CASRTSGTDTQYF. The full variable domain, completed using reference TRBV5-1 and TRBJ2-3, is KAGVTQTPRYLIKTRGQQVTLSCSPISGHRSVSWYQQTPGQGLQFLFEYFSETQRNKGNFPGRFSGRQFSNSRSEMNVSTLELGDSALYLCASRTSGTDTQYFGPGTRLTVL.

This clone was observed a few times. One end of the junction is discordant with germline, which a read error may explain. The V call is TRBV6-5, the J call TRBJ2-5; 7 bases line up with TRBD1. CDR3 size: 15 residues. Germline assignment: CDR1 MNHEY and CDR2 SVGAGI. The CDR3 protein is CASNYRGRGQETQYF. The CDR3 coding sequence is TGTGCCAGCAATTACAGGGGAAGGGGGCAAGAGACCCAGTACTTC.

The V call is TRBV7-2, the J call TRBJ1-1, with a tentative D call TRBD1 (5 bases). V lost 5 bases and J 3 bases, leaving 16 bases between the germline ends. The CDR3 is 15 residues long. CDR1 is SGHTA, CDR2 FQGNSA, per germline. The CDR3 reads CASSIQWGGDTEAFF. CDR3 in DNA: TGTGCCAGCAGCATCCAATGGGGGGGGGACACTGAAGCTTTCTTT. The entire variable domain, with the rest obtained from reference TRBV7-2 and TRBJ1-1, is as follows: GAGVSQSPSNKVTEKGKDVELRCDPISGHTALYWYRQSLGQGLEFLIYFQGNSAPDKSGLPSDRFSAERTGGSVSTLTIQRTQQEDSAVYLCASSIQWGGDTEAFFGQGTRLTVV.

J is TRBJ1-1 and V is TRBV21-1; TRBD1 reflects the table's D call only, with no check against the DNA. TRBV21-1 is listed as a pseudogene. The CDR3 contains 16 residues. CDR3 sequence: CARPPGQGAGNTEAFF. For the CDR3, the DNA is TGTGCCAGACCCCCGGGACAGGGGGCGGGGAACACTGAAGCTTTCTTT.

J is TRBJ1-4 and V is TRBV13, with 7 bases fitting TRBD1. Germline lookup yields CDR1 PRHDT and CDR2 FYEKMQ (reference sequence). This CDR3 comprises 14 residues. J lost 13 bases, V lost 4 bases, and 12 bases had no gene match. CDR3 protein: CASSSRDSPSRLFF. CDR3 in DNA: TGTGCCAGCAGCTCCCGGGACAGCCCCTCTCGACTGTTTTTT.

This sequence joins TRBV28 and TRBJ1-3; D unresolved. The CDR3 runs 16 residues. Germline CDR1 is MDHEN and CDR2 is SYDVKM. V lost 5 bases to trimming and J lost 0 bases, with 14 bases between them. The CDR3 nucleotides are TGTGCCAGCAGTATAACAGTATCCAGCTCTGGAAACACCATATATTTT. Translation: CASSITVSSSGNTIYF.